This T cell receptor beta chain was retrieved from a study of blood T cell repertoires in COVID-19. Study at large: There were acute and convalescent COVID-19 samples, and they came from the United States, Italy and Spain. Sample material is recorded as cDNA or gDNA derived from T cells, B-cell-depleted T cells, or PBMCs.

Using immunoSEQ multiplex PCR, the repertoire was profiled, and TCRdb retains in-frame clones only, with some absent. The sample lists 150,000 to 200,000 clones; about 93% were seen once. V dropped 4 bases and J dropped 4; count of bases not matched to a gene: 8. The CDR3 contains 15 residues. Per the germline V gene, CDR1 is SGHRS and CDR2 is YFSETQ. This receptor was taken from a man aged 30 to 39 with COVID-19, enrolled during active disease. The genes are TRBV5-1 and TRBJ1-3; 7 nucleotides line up with TRBD1. The sequencing sample was made of peripheral blood. CDR3 nucleotides: TGCGCCAGCAGCAACCCAACAGGGGTCGGAAACACCATATATTTT. Translating it yields CASSNPTGVGNTIYF.